This T cell receptor (beta chain) is drawn from a study of tumor and adjacent non-tumor tissue in lung cancer. On the study more broadly: Patients comprised eleven to twelve adenocarcinoma, a couple of squamous cell carcinoma and 1 small cell lung cancer. The study, taken as a whole, reports: In normal lung, the top 100 clones were significantly more dominant than in tumor. Higher tumor TCR diversity was associated with shorter survival. TCR diversity was significantly greater in tumor than normal lung tissue.

V lost 2 bases and J 12 bases, leaving 16 bases between the germline ends. This CDR3 contains 13 residues. The library came from three nested PCR rounds adapted from ARM-PCR protocols. TCRdb re-called the multiplex PCR reads through MiXCR, storing one row per CDR3 protein. Of 60,000 to 85,000 distinct CDR3 sequences in the sample, 76% were seen once. With regard to this clonotype: Antigen unknown.

RNA was extracted from bulk tissue without any cell sorting. The normal lung tissue was taken more than 3 cm from the tumor edge. The rearrangement uses TRBV12-3 or TRBV12-4 and TRBJ1-1; no clear D. The source is a man between 70 and 80 years old with non-small cell lung cancer. Material: distant non-tumor lung tissue. In DNA, the CDR3 is TGTGCCAGCAGTTTACATGGACGAAGTTCATCTTTCTTT. It encodes CASSLHGRSSSFF.